This T cell receptor (beta chain) stems from a study of cytomegalovirus exposure and HLA in healthy donors. Study-wide results and limits: According to reports, the classifier identified cytomegalovirus status with high specificity and sensitivity. The study reported that TCR beta sequences accurately predicted HLA-A and HLA-B alleles in most subjects.

Germline V lookup: CDR1 SGHRS, CDR2 YFSETQ. J lost 0 bases, V lost 4 bases, and 0 bases had no gene match. The CDR3 spans 14 residues. Remarks on this clone: Its specificity is not known.

Primers for the PCR totalled 60 Vbeta and 13 Jbeta. Some clones are missing from TCRdb's copy, which holds only in-frame ones; the method was immunoSEQ multiplex PCR. This sample has approximately 150,000 clones, with approximately 80% found just once. This TCR came from a middle-aged woman in good health and CMV-seropositive. The V call is TRBV5-1, the J call TRBJ2-2, with 7 nucleotides matching TRBD2. Sequenced material: PBMCs. The CDR3 nucleotides read TGCGCCAGCAGCGGGACTACGAACACCGGGGAGCTGTTTTTT. It is translated as CASSGTTNTGELFF.